The next 5 T cell receptor beta chains were all read from a single sample in a study of T cell responses to AZD1222 COVID-19 vaccine. Here immunoSEQ multiplex PCR was the method, and the copy in TCRdb shows in-frame clones only, minus some. Seen here are tens of thousands of clones, roughly 91% observed once, and the top ten hold roughly two fifths. Material: peripheral blood, obtained 28 days after the second AZD1222 dose. The receptors derive from an adult who received the AZD1222 COVID-19 vaccine.

The V and J genes are TRBV27 and TRBJ2-7; 8 nucleotides align to TRBD1. This CDR3 comprises 15 residues. J lost 3 bases, V lost 4 bases, and 8 bases had no gene match. Per germline, CDR1 MNHEY and CDR2 SMNVEV (reference sequence). The CDR3, as DNA: TGTGCCAGCAGTTGGGATCCCGGGACAGGCTACGAGCAGTACTTC. It translates to CASSWDPGTGYEQYF.

This clone was picked up a small number of times. This chain connects TRBV5-8 to TRBJ2-1; TRBD1 matches at 9 bases. The V segment lost 4 bases and the J segment 9 bases; nucleotides outside the gene matches: 11. The germline CDR1 and CDR2 sequences are SGHTS and YDEGEE. This CDR3 spans 15 amino acids. This chain's CDR3 is CASSASGTGSSEQFF. For the CDR3, the DNA is TGTGCCAGCAGCGCCTCCGGGACAGGGTCCTCTGAGCAGTTCTTC.

V gene TRBV11-2 combines with J gene TRBJ2-6; D unresolved. This CDR3 is 16 amino acids long. Trimming removed 1 base from V and 0 bases from J, with 7 bases in between. Germline values: CDR1 SGHAT, CDR2 FQNNGV. The CDR3 protein is CASSLGWSSGANVLTF. The CDR3 DNA reads TGTGCCAGCAGCTTAGGATGGAGCTCTGGGGCCAACGTCCTGACTTTC.

The chain combines TRBV5-1 with TRBJ2-2; a weak D match, TRBD1 (6 bases). Trimming cost V 2 bases and J 0 bases, with 8 bases left between them. The CDR3 has 15 residues. Germline V CDR1 and CDR2: SGHRS, YFSETQ. The CDR3 region is CASSFSGANTGELFF. In DNA form, the CDR3 reads TGCGCCAGCAGCTTTTCAGGGGCGAACACCGGGGAGCTGTTTTTT. The full variable domain, with the rest looked up from reference TRBV5-1 and TRBJ2-2, is KAGVTQTPRYLIKTRGQQVTLSCSPISGHRSVSWYQQTPGQGLQFLFEYFSETQRNKGNFPGRFSGRQFSNSRSEMNVSTLELGDSALYLCASSFSGANTGELFFGEGSRLTVL.

The chain has TRBV5-1 and TRBJ2-5, with TRBD1 as a possible D gene (7 bases). V was pared by 1 base and J by 4 bases, with 14 bases between. Germline V gene lookup returns CDR1 SGHRS and CDR2 YFSETQ. This CDR3 is built from 15 residues. CDR3 protein: CASSLNARGAETQYF. As DNA, the CDR3 is TGCGCCAGCAGCTTGAACGCCAGGGGGGCAGAGACCCAGTACTTC.